These T cell receptor beta chains were read from a single sample in a study of human T cells and chemical hapten exposure. Each CDR3 protein is one row after TCRdb ran MiXCR on the 5' RACE reads. The table has about 80,000 distinct CDR3 sequences, under 10% seen once. These TCRs come from a male donor in good health. Each CDR3 is given with its conserved first and last residue. Fields, in order: clone size, J gene, D gene, V gene, CDR3 DNA, CDR3 protein. A D gene is named only where the DNA matches it firmly. For some rows the clone size is stated as once, few or many, or as a class when expanded; others skip it.

size: .; J: TRBJ2-3; D: TRBD2; V: TRBV5-1; DNA: TGCGCCAGCAGCTATGGGACTAGCGGCACAGATACGCAGTATTTT; CDR3: CASSYGTSGTDTQYF
size: .; J: TRBJ1-1; D: TRBD1; V: TRBV6-2/TRBV6-3; DNA: TGTGCCAGCAGTTACTCGTTTAGGGGAGCGAGACAGGGCGACACTGAAGCTTTCTTT; CDR3: CASSYSFRGARQGDTEAFF
size: .; J: TRBJ2-4; D: .; V: TRBV19; DNA: TGTGCCAGTAGTATAGACCGCATTCAGTACTTC; CDR3: CASSIDRIQYF
size: many; J: TRBJ1-1; D: .; V: TRBV12-3/TRBV12-4; DNA: TGTGCCAGCAGTATTCAAAATAGTGAGGGCACTGAAGCTTTCTTT; CDR3: CASSIQNSEGTEAFF
size: few; J: TRBJ1-1; D: .; V: TRBV5-1; DNA: TGCGCCAGCAGCTTGCGGTCCGGGACTGAAGCTTTCTTT; CDR3: CASSLRSGTEAFF
size: few; J: TRBJ1-3; D: .; V: TRBV5-8; DNA: TGTGCCAGCAGCTTGTCTAGCCCCGACGGATATTTT; CDR3: CASSLSSPDGYF
size: .; J: TRBJ2-5; D: TRBD2; V: TRBV4-3; DNA: TGCGCCAGCAGCCAGGACCGAGCGGGGAGTGAGCAAGAGACCCAGTACTTC; CDR3: CASSQDRAGSEQETQYF
size: few; J: TRBJ2-7; D: .; V: TRBV27; DNA: TGTGCCAGCAGTTCTGGGGCTATCGTCCCCTACGAGCAGTACTTC; CDR3: CASSSGAIVPYEQYF
size: .; J: TRBJ2-7; D: .; V: TRBV6-2/TRBV6-3; DNA: TGTGCCAGCATCCCCATCTCGGGCAGGAGCTTCTACGAGCAGTACTTC; CDR3: CASIPISGRSFYEQYF
size: many; J: TRBJ1-2; D: .; V: TRBV5-6; DNA: TGTGCCAGTATCTTCGGGGGCCTCTATGGCTACACCTTC; CDR3: CASIFGGLYGYTF
size: few; J: TRBJ2-3; D: TRBD1; V: TRBV6-5; DNA: TGTGCCAGCAGCGACAGGGGGTCTAGTATTACGCAGTATTTT; CDR3: CASSDRGSSITQYF
size: many; J: TRBJ2-6; D: .; V: TRBV6-2/TRBV6-3; DNA: TGTGCCAGCAGTGCGACAGGCTCTGGGGCCAACGTCCTGACTTTC; CDR3: CASSATGSGANVLTF
size: .; J: TRBJ2-3; D: .; V: TRBV13; DNA: TGTGCCAGCAGCTTTGAGAGAGATACGCAGTATTTT; CDR3: CASSFERDTQYF
size: .; J: TRBJ2-1; D: .; V: TRBV5-4; DNA: TGTGCCAGCACCGTCAATAGTAATGAGCAGTTCTTC; CDR3: CASTVNSNEQFF
size: .; J: TRBJ2-7; D: .; V: TRBV7-6; DNA: TGTGCCAGCAGCTTAGCGAGCAGTTCCTACGAGCAGTACTTC; CDR3: CASSLASSSYEQYF
size: many; J: TRBJ2-2; D: .; V: TRBV6-4; DNA: TGTGCCAGCAGTGCGGGAGACACCGGGGAGCTGTTTTTT; CDR3: CASSAGDTGELFF
size: .; J: TRBJ2-3; D: TRBD2; V: TRBV29-1; DNA: TGCAGCGTTGAAATCCTAGCGGGAGCCACAGATACGCAGTATTTT; CDR3: CSVEILAGATDTQYF
size: .; J: TRBJ2-4; D: .; V: TRBV7-2; DNA: TGTGCCAGCAGCTCCAAGACCGGAGGGGAAAACATTCAGTACTTC; CDR3: CASSSKTGGENIQYF
size: .; J: TRBJ2-5; D: TRBD2; V: TRBV4-3; DNA: TGCGCCAGCAGCCGGGGACTAGCGGGGGTGTTGGAGACCCAGTACTTC; CDR3: CASSRGLAGVLETQYF
size: many; J: TRBJ2-4; D: TRBD1; V: TRBV6-1; DNA: TGTGCCAGCAGGGATATGGGGACAGGGGCTGCGTCCCCTCAAAACATTCAGTACTTC; CDR3: CASRDMGTGAASPQNIQYF
size: .; J: TRBJ1-4; D: TRBD1; V: TRBV11-2; DNA: TGTGCCAGCAGCACCTCGGACAGGGTTCGTGAAAAACTGTTTTTT; CDR3: CASSTSDRVREKLFF
size: .; J: TRBJ2-7; D: .; V: TRBV6-1; DNA: TGTGCCAGCAGTGAAGCGGGGACGTCGGAGGAGCAGTACTTC; CDR3: CASSEAGTSEEQYF
size: .; J: TRBJ2-3; D: .; V: TRBV6-2/TRBV6-3; DNA: TGTGCCAGCAGTTACTCGATTCTTCTAGATACGCAGTATTTT; CDR3: CASSYSILLDTQYF
size: many; J: TRBJ1-5; D: .; V: TRBV7-8; DNA: TGTGCCAGCAGCCCGCCACGATGGGCAACAGACGGCGGTCAGCCCCAGCATTTT; CDR3: CASSPPRWATDGGQPQHF
size: many; J: TRBJ2-7; D: TRBD2; V: TRBV10-3; DNA: TGTGCCATCAGTGACTCTAGGACTAGCGGGGGAAACGAGCAGTACTTC; CDR3: CAISDSRTSGGNEQYF
size: many; J: TRBJ1-6; D: .; V: TRBV7-9; DNA: TGTGCCAGCAGCGATGGGGGTCGGGAATCACCCCTCCACTTT; CDR3: CASSDGGRESPLHF
size: few; J: TRBJ1-1; D: .; V: TRBV6-2/TRBV6-3; DNA: TGTGCCAGCAGTTACAGCCAGGCGCGCACTGAAGCTTTCTTT; CDR3: CASSYSQARTEAFF
size: many; J: TRBJ2-4; D: .; V: TRBV28; DNA: TGTGCCAGCATAGGACAGAGCCTAGCCAAAAACATTCAGTACTTC; CDR3: CASIGQSLAKNIQYF
size: few; J: TRBJ2-7; D: TRBD2; V: TRBV12-3/TRBV12-4; DNA: TGTGCCAGCAGCACCGGGACTAGCCTATACGAGCAGTACTTC; CDR3: CASSTGTSLYEQYF
size: few; J: TRBJ2-6; D: TRBD2; V: TRBV3-1; DNA: TGTGCCAGCAGCCCGCGGGGGGGCAGTGGGGCCAACGTCCTGACTTTC; CDR3: CASSPRGGSGANVLTF
size: few; J: TRBJ1-1; D: .; V: TRBV29-1; DNA: TGCAGCGTTGAAGAATTGGAGGGAGCTGAAGCTTTCTTT; CDR3: CSVEELEGAEAFF
size: many; J: TRBJ2-7; D: .; V: TRBV9; DNA: TGTGCCAGCAGCGGCCCGGGACATCTCTCCTACGAGCAGTACTTC; CDR3: CASSGPGHLSYEQYF
size: .; J: TRBJ2-1; D: .; V: TRBV12-3/TRBV12-4; DNA: TGTGCCAGCAGTTTTAGGCAGGCCAGCTCCTACAATGAGCAGTTCTTC; CDR3: CASSFRQASSYNEQFF
size: many; J: TRBJ1-1; D: TRBD1; V: TRBV5-1; DNA: TGCGCCAGCAGCTTGAATGGGGACAGGGGGACTGAAGCTTTCTTT; CDR3: CASSLNGDRGTEAFF
size: many; J: TRBJ2-7; D: .; V: TRBV6-8; DNA: TGTGCCAGCAGTTTCGGGCGTGGGGCTAACTCCTACGAGCAGTACTTC; CDR3: CASSFGRGANSYEQYF
size: many; J: TRBJ2-2; D: .; V: TRBV20-1; DNA: TGCAGTGCTAGGCAGGGAGCGGGCACCGGGGAGCTGTTTTTT; CDR3: CSARQGAGTGELFF